The 22 T cell receptor beta chains in this list originate from one sample, sequenced in a study of cytomegalovirus exposure and HLA in healthy donors. Data came from immunoSEQ multiplex PCR; TCRdb stores just in-frame clones and leaves some out. The sample has about 49,000 clones, over 85% seen once. What was sequenced was PBMCs. The receptors here all came from a woman aged 18-29 years in good health and CMV-seropositive.

The chain employs TRBV7-6 and TRBJ2-5; TRBD1 might be the D (5 bases). The V end was cut by 5 bases, the J end by 4 bases, with 11 bases between. This CDR3 spans 13 amino acids. Per germline, CDR1 SGHVS and CDR2 FNYEAQ. Here the CDR3 DNA reads TGTGCCAGCAGCGGGGCTAGTCTAGAGACCCAGTACTTC. Translating it yields CASSGASLETQYF.

A single count supports this clone. Here the CDR3 reads CASSLGGSGRTNTGELFF. The DNA of the CDR3 is TGTGCCAGCAGTCTAGGGGGTAGCGGGAGGACGAACACCGGGGAGCTGTTTTTT. The rearrangement links TRBV7-8 to TRBJ2-2, with 10 bases matching TRBD2. The CDR3 sequence is 18 residues long. Germline V lookup: CDR1 SGHVS, CDR2 FQNEAQ. V dropped 6 bases and J dropped 0; count of bases not matched to a gene: 10. Filled out from reference TRBV7-8 and TRBJ2-2, the complete variable domain reads GAGVSQSPRYKVAKRGQDVALRCDPISGHVSLFWYQQALGQGPEFLTYFQNEAQLDKSGLPSDRFFAERPEGSVSTLKIQRTQQEDSAVYLCASSLGGSGRTNTGELFFGEGSRLTVL.

This clone appeared a single time. The chain couples TRBV27 to TRBJ2-7; D is possibly TRBD1 (6 bases). V lost 3 bases and J lost 3, with 18 bases in between. CDR1 MNHEY and CDR2 SMNVEV come from the germline V gene (reference sequence). This CDR3 contains 16 residues. CDR3 sequence: CASSFGTVQGSYEQYF. The CDR3 coding sequence is TGTGCCAGCAGTTTTGGGACCGTGCAGGGGAGCTACGAGCAGTACTTC.

This chain uses TRBV4-2 with TRBJ2-2, with TRBD2 identical over 10 bases. CDR1 is LGHNA, CDR2 YNFKEQ, per germline. The J segment lost 3 bases and the V segment lost 3 bases, leaving 7 bases of the junction unmatched. The CDR3 has 17 amino acids. CDR3 loop: CASSQGSSGSYTGELFF. In DNA, the CDR3 is TGTGCCAGCAGCCAGGGATCTAGCGGGAGTTACACCGGGGAGCTGTTTTTT.

The chain uses TRBV11-3 and TRBJ1-2, with 11 bases matching TRBD1. Germline loops: CDR1 SGHNT, CDR2 YENEEA. There are 15 residues in the CDR3. Unmatched junction bases numbered 5, after V lost 4 bases and J lost 4 bases. CDR3 sequence (DNA): TGTGCCAGCAGCTCCGGACAGGGGGCAGGCTATGGCTACACCTTC. This sequence encodes CASSSGQGAGYGYTF. The full variable domain, completed using reference TRBV11-3 and TRBJ1-2, is EAGVVQSPRYKIIEKKQPVAFWCNPISGHNTLYWYLQNLGQGPELLIRYENEEAVDDSQLPKDRFSAERLKGVDSTLKIQPAELGDSAVYLCASSSGQGAGYGYTFGSGTRLTVV.

This clone was observed once. This sequence joins TRBV30 and TRBJ2-7, with D possibly TRBD2 on 5 matching bases. Per the germline V gene, CDR1 is GTSNPN and CDR2 is SVGIG (reference sequence). With 5 bases removed from V and 0 bases from J, the gap between germline ends came to 17 bases. The CDR3 is made up of 15 amino acids. Here the CDR3 reads CAWYAAGSSSYEQYF. As DNA, the CDR3 is TGTGCCTGGTATGCGGCGGGCTCGAGCTCCTACGAGCAGTACTTC.

J is TRBJ1-2 and V is TRBV5-4, with 7 bases lining up with TRBD1. Germline V lookup: CDR1 SGHNT, CDR2 YYREEE (reference sequence). V lost 6 bases, J lost 3 bases, and 5 bases stayed unmatched. There are 13 residues in the CDR3. The CDR3 region is CASTITGDYGYTF. The CDR3 nucleotides are TGTGCCAGCACAATAACAGGGGACTATGGCTACACCTTC.

This CDR3 is CASSQGGLADNEQFF. The DNA of the CDR3 is TGTGCCAGCAGCCAGGGGGGACTAGCGGACAATGAGCAGTTCTTC. The gene calls are TRBV7-9 and TRBJ2-1; 11 positions match TRBD2. This CDR3 is 15 amino acids long. CDR1 SEHNR and CDR2 FQNEAQ come from the germline V gene (reference sequence). The J segment lost 5 bases and the V segment lost 5 bases, leaving 5 bases of the junction unmatched. Based on the CDR3 plus reference TRBV7-9 and TRBJ2-1, the full variable domain is DTGVSQNPRHKITKRGQNVTFRCDPISEHNRLYWYRQTLGQGPEFLTYFQNEAQLEKSRLLSDRFSAERPKGSFSTLEIQRTEQGDSAMYLCASSQGGLADNEQFFGPGTRLTVL.

The rearrangement uses TRBV14 and TRBJ1-2; TRBD1 aligns across 7 bases. From germline, CDR1 is SGHDN and CDR2 FVKESK. There are 15 residues in the CDR3. V lost 1 base to trimming and J lost 4 bases; unmatched junction nucleotides: 6. The CDR3 loop is CASSQVGQPVYGYTF. CDR3 nucleotides: TGTGCCAGCAGCCAAGTGGGACAGCCTGTCTATGGCTACACCTTC.

The rearrangement joins TRBV28 to TRBJ1-5, with 7 bases fitting TRBD1. Germline CDR1 and CDR2: MDHEN and SYDVKM. The V segment lost 8 bases and the J segment 2 bases; nucleotides outside the gene matches: 3. CDR3 length equals 13 residues. CDR3 nucleotides: TGTGCCAGCGATGACAGGGGCAATCAGCCCCAGCATTTT. The encoded protein is CASDDRGNQPQHF. Full variable domain (missing parts from reference TRBV28 and TRBJ1-5): DVKVTQSSRYLVKRTGEKVFLECVQDMDHENMFWYRQDPGLGLRLIYFSYDVKMKEKGDIPEGYSVSREKKERFSLILESASTNQTSMYLCASDDRGNQPQHFGDGTRLSIL.

This sequence joins TRBV4-2 and TRBJ1-2, with D perhaps TRBD1 (5 bases). V was shortened by 0 bases and J by 5 bases, with 16 bases between the two germline ends. This CDR3 has 16 amino acids. The germline V gene has CDR1 LGHNA and CDR2 YNFKEQ. CDR3 amino acids: CASSQEGERAAYGYTF. In DNA form, the CDR3 reads TGTGCCAGCAGCCAAGAAGGGGAAAGGGCAGCTTATGGCTACACCTTC.

The chain combines TRBV19 with TRBJ2-1, with 10 bases matching TRBD1. This CDR3 spans 14 amino acids. The V gene end was trimmed by 5 bases and the J gene end by 8 bases; junction bases not matched to a gene: 6. The germline V gene has CDR1 LNHDA and CDR2 SQIVND (reference sequence). The CDR3 DNA reads TGTGCCAGTAGTCGGGACAGGGGAGGAGATGAGCAGTTCTTC. It encodes CASSRDRGGDEQFF.

The genes are TRBV6-8 and TRBJ2-3; TRBD1 matches 9 bases. J lost 7 bases, V lost 10 bases, and 9 bases had no gene match. The CDR3 consists of 13 residues. Germline CDR1 reads MNHGY; CDR2 reads SAAAGT. The CDR3 is CATGTGMNYTQYF. The CDR3, as DNA: TGTGCCACCGGGACAGGGATGAATTATACGCAGTATTTT.

The rearrangement links TRBV15 to TRBJ1-1; 7 bases agree with TRBD1. The V gene's germline CDR1 is LNHNV and CDR2 YYDKDF (reference sequence). Trimming cost V 0 bases and J 7 bases; bases outside gene matches: 8. CDR3 length: 15 residues. The CDR3: CATSRDRTGSNEAFF. The DNA for the CDR3 is TGTGCCACCAGCAGAGACCGGACAGGTTCAAATGAAGCTTTCTTT.

The gene calls are TRBV4-3 and TRBJ2-7; 7 positions match TRBD2. The CDR3 is made up of 15 amino acids. J was trimmed by 0 bases and V by 5 bases; bases with no gene match: 7. Germline CDR1 is LGHNA and CDR2 is YSLEER. The CDR3 sequence: CASSAGSGTSYEQYF. The CDR3, as DNA: TGCGCCAGCAGCGCGGGGAGCGGGACCTCCTACGAGCAGTACTTC.

This clone was observed once. The chain joins TRBV27 to TRBJ2-1; 9 bases are shared with TRBD1. The germline V gene has CDR1 MNHEY and CDR2 SMNVEV (reference sequence). This CDR3 is built from 17 residues. V lost 0 bases to trimming and J lost 3 bases; unmatched junction nucleotides: 6. The CDR3 sequence: CASSLSPGQGSYNEQFF. The CDR3 DNA reads TGTGCCAGCAGTTTATCACCGGGACAGGGCAGCTACAATGAGCAGTTCTTC.

The chain employs TRBV6-4 and TRBJ2-1; 13 nucleotides match TRBD2. This CDR3 contains 14 residues. J gave up 8 bases and V 4 bases, and 2 bases lay outside the gene matches. Germline CDR1 is MRHNA and CDR2 is SNTAGT. In nucleotides, the CDR3 is TGTGCCAGCAGTGGGACTAGCGGGAGCGATGAGCAGTTCTTC. Encoded protein: CASSGTSGSDEQFF.

The genes are TRBV6-5 and TRBJ2-7; the D is unclear. V gave up 7 bases and J gave up 7 bases, with 17 bases separating them. CDR3 length equals 13 residues. The V gene's germline CDR1 is MNHEY and CDR2 SVGAGI. The CDR3 spells CASKTLQLGEQYF. The DNA for the CDR3 is TGTGCCAGCAAGACACTCCAATTGGGTGAGCAGTACTTC.

The V gene is TRBV11-3, the J gene TRBJ2-7; tentatively, D is TRBD2 (5 bases). Looked up from germline, CDR1 is SGHNT and CDR2 is YENEEA. Trimming shortened V by 5 bases and J by 5 bases, and 22 bases separated the two germline ends. The CDR3 covers 16 residues. CDR3 nucleotides: TGTGCCAGCAGCCCCCGGGGTAGCCTGAATGGGGACGAGCAGTACTTC. Its translation: CASSPRGSLNGDEQYF.

The gene calls are TRBV7-9 and TRBJ1-2; D is ambiguous. The CDR3 totals 13 residues. Trimming took off 1 base at V and 5 bases at J, with 8 bases between the two ends. Germline CDR1 reads SEHNR; CDR2 reads FQNEAQ (reference sequence). The CDR3 bases are TGTGCCAGCAGCTTAGAGGAGCTGTATGGCTACACCTTC. This encodes CASSLEELYGYTF.

The rearrangement uses TRBV10-2 and TRBJ2-7; 9 bases fit TRBD1. Germline V lookup: CDR1 WSHSY, CDR2 SAAADI. J gave up 3 bases and V 3 bases, and 3 bases lay outside the gene matches. The CDR3 sequence is 14 residues long. CDR3 amino acids: CASSETGGNYEQYF. DNA of the CDR3: TGCGCCAGCAGTGAAACAGGGGGCAACTACGAGCAGTACTTC.

V usage is TRBV6-1 and J usage is TRBJ2-3; weak D call: TRBD2 (6 bases). Germline CDR1 reads MNHNS; CDR2 reads SASEGT. The CDR3 extends over 15 amino acids. V was clipped by 8 bases and J by 3 bases, with 18 bases between them. As DNA, the CDR3 is TGTGCCAGCTCCCGACCGTCCCTAGCGACAGATACGCAGTATTTT. It yields the protein CASSRPSLATDTQYF.